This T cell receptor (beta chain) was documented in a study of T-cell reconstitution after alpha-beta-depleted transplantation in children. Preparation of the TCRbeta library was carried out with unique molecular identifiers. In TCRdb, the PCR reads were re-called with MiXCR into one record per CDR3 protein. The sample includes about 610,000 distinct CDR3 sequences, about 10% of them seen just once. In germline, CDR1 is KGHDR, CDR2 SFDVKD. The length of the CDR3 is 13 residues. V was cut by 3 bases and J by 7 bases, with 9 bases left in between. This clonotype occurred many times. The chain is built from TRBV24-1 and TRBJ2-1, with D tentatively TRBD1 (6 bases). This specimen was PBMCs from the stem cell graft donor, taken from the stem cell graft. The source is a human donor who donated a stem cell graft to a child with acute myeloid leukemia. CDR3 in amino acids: CATSDPTGNEQFF. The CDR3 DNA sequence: TGTGCCACCAGTGATCCTACAGGGAATGAGCAGTTCTTC.